These 20 T cell receptor beta chains share one sample of origin, sequenced in a study of blood T cell repertoires in COVID-19. The assay was immunoSEQ multiplex PCR, and TCRdb's table has in-frame clones only and misses some. The sample records 90,000 or so clones, roughly 82% being singletons. Sequenced input: peripheral blood. The receptor source for this set is a man in his sixties with acute or convalescent COVID-19.

The rearrangement links TRBV28 to TRBJ1-2; 7 nucleotides match TRBD1. CDR3 length: 14 amino acids. Germline values: CDR1 MDHEN, CDR2 SYDVKM. The J segment lost 4 bases and the V segment lost 6 bases, leaving 8 bases of the junction unmatched. The CDR3 coding sequence is TGTGCCAGCAGACCCAGACAGGGACTCTATGGCTACACCTTC. Amino acid sequence: CASRPRQGLYGYTF.

CDR3 sequence: CASSSLVRGGSTGELFF. CDR3 sequence (DNA): TGTGCCAGCAGCTCTTTAGTCCGGGGGGGAAGCACCGGGGAGCTGTTTTTT. The rearrangement links TRBV7-3 to TRBJ2-2; 8 bases line up with TRBD2. The V gene's germline CDR1 is SGHTA and CDR2 FQGTGA. V trimming: 4 bases; J trimming: 4 bases; junction bases outside the gene matches: 11. This CDR3 has 17 amino acids.

The chain is built from TRBV29-1 and TRBJ2-1, with 7 bases identical to TRBD2. J was trimmed by 4 bases and V by 4 bases; bases with no gene match: 4. The CDR3 contains 13 residues. Germline CDR1 and CDR2: SQVTM and ANQGSEA. The CDR3 region has the DNA TGCAGCGTTGGTTCGGGGGGTTACAATGAGCAGTTCTTC. This encodes CSVGSGGYNEQFF.

This rearrangement joins TRBV18 to TRBJ1-5; no clear D gene. The germline CDR1 and CDR2 sequences are KGHSH and LQKENI. This CDR3 spans 17 amino acids. Trimming left V 6 bases short and J 1 base short, with 19 bases between. The CDR3 loop reads CASSQNGGERSNQPQHF. The CDR3, as DNA: TGTGCCAGCTCCCAAAACGGCGGGGAGAGGAGCAATCAGCCCCAGCATTTT. Combining the CDR3 with reference TRBV18 and TRBJ1-5 gives the whole variable domain NAGVMQNPRHLVRRRGQEARLRCSPMKGHSHVYWYRQLPEEGLKFMVYLQKENIIDESGMPKERFSAEFPKEGPSILRIQQVVRGDSAAYFCASSQNGGERSNQPQHFGDGTRLSIL.

CDR3 sequence: CASSQATWSSPLHF. The CDR3 coding sequence is TGTGCCAGCAGCCAAGCGACCTGGAGTTCACCCCTCCACTTT. This chain links TRBV14 with TRBJ1-6; D gene uncertain. The CDR3 runs to 14 residues. Germline lookup yields CDR1 SGHDN and CDR2 FVKESK. Deletions cut 1 base from V and 9 bases from J, with 10 bases between.

The chain links TRBV28 to TRBJ1-2, with D perhaps TRBD1 (5 bases). The CDR3 loop spans 12 amino acids. V was clipped by 6 bases and J by 8 bases, with 13 bases between them. Looked up from germline, CDR1 is MDHEN and CDR2 is SYDVKM. The DNA for the CDR3 is TGTGCCAGCAGAACAGGCGCCCGAGGCTACACCTTC. Residues: CASRTGARGYTF.

The chain links TRBV20-1 to TRBJ1-1; a weak D match, TRBD1 (5 bases). The CDR3 spans 11 residues. V was clipped by 6 bases and J by 8 bases, with 13 bases between them. Germline V gives CDR1 DFQATT, CDR2 SNEGSKA (reference sequence). This CDR3 is CSAPTEGEAFF. The CDR3 nucleotides read TGCAGTGCCCCAACGGAGGGGGAAGCTTTCTTT.

V is TRBV6-5 and J is TRBJ2-7, with D possibly being TRBD2 (5 bases). Looked up from germline, CDR1 is MNHEY and CDR2 is SVGAGI. The CDR3 contains 15 residues. V lost 4 bases and J 2 bases, leaving 15 bases between the germline ends. For the CDR3, the DNA is TGTGCCAGCAGTTCTTTGTCGGGGAGAACCTACGAGCAGTACTTC. Its protein product is CASSSLSGRTYEQYF.

The chain couples TRBV6-1 to TRBJ1-5; TRBD1 aligns across 7 bases. The length of the CDR3 is 15 residues. Trimming cost V 1 base and J 6 bases; bases outside gene matches: 6. Germline CDR1 MNHNS, CDR2 SASEGT. The CDR3 nucleotides are TGTGCCAGCAGTGAAGGAATGGCAGGGGGTCAGCCCCAGCATTTT. This gives the protein CASSEGMAGGQPQHF.

The genes are TRBV11-2 and TRBJ1-3; TRBD1 is a possible D gene (5 bases). The CDR3 spans 12 residues. The V end lost 9 bases, the J end lost 4 bases, and 10 bases lay between the germline ends. Germline CDR1 and CDR2: SGHAT and FQNNGV. The CDR3 DNA follows: TGTGCCAGTCAGGGTTACGGAAACACCATATATTTT. Translation gives CASQGYGNTIYF.

The chain links TRBV24-1 to TRBJ2-5, with D perhaps TRBD2 (6 bases). Germline values: CDR1 KGHDR, CDR2 SFDVKD. CDR3 length equals 14 residues. Deletions cut 7 bases from V and 5 bases from J, with 16 bases between. CDR3: CATSNAGSGETQYF. For the CDR3, the DNA is TGTGCCACCAGCAACGCCGGGAGTGGGGAGACCCAGTACTTC.

The rearrangement uses TRBV27 and TRBJ1-2; 9 bases align to TRBD1. Germline V gene sequence: CDR1 MNHEY, CDR2 SMNVEV (reference sequence). The CDR3 runs 15 residues. Trimming removed 0 bases from V and 6 bases from J; junction bases left unmatched: 5. DNA of the CDR3: TGTGCCAGCAGTTTATCGGGGACAGGGTTCAATGGCTACACCTTC. Protein: CASSLSGTGFNGYTF.

The chain has TRBV5-1 and TRBJ2-2, with D possibly being TRBD2 (5 bases). The CDR3 runs 14 residues. V was cut by 2 bases and J by 3 bases, with 8 bases left in between. Germline V gives CDR1 SGHRS, CDR2 YFSETQ. The CDR3 here is CASSFIGDTGELFF. The CDR3 DNA sequence: TGCGCCAGCAGCTTCATCGGGGACACCGGGGAGCTGTTTTTT.

This clone has only one observation. The chain links TRBV5-1 to TRBJ2-1; no reliable D call. CDR3 length: 11 residues. Germline CDR1 and CDR2: SGHRS and YFSETQ. The V end was cut by 0 bases, the J end by 10 bases, with 5 bases between. In nucleotides, the CDR3 is TGCGCCAGCAGCTTGGCCGTAGAGCAGTTCTTC. Translation gives CASSLAVEQFF.

The rearrangement links TRBV7-2 to TRBJ1-5, with TRBD1 matching over 7 bases. CDR3 length: 16 amino acids. Germline CDR1 and CDR2: SGHTA and FQGNSA. With 5 bases clipped from V and 5 bases from J, the junction kept 12 bases outside the gene matches. The CDR3 region has the DNA TGTGCCAGCAGCCCCGCGCCGACAGGGCGATATCAGCCCCAGCATTTT. Translated, it gives CASSPAPTGRYQPQHF.

The V and J genes are TRBV18 and TRBJ1-1; D is possibly TRBD1 (6 bases). In germline, CDR1 is KGHSH, CDR2 LQKENI. Trimming stripped 2 bases from V and 4 bases from J, with 14 bases between. This CDR3 is 15 amino acids long. The CDR3 protein is CASSPSTGSVTEAFF. The CDR3 DNA sequence: TGTGCCAGCTCACCATCAACAGGGTCGGTCACTGAAGCTTTCTTT.

There are a few counts of this clone. This rearrangement joins TRBV2 to TRBJ1-6; 9 nucleotides line up with TRBD1. The germline V gene has CDR1 SNHLY and CDR2 FYNNEI. The length of the CDR3 is 17 residues. V lost 4 bases to trimming and J lost 3 bases; unmatched junction nucleotides: 7. CDR3 protein: CASSGQGDAIYNSPLHF. The CDR3 region has the DNA TGTGCCAGCAGTGGACAGGGGGACGCAATCTATAATTCACCCCTCCACTTT.

This clone appeared a few times. The rearrangement links TRBV2 to TRBJ1-6; no firm D call. Deletions cut 6 bases from V and 14 bases from J, with 14 bases between. CDR3 length: 12 residues. Germline V gives CDR1 SNHLY, CDR2 FYNNEI. CDR3 in amino acids: CASRPAVGSLHF. CDR3 sequence (DNA): TGTGCCAGCAGACCAGCGGTAGGGTCCCTCCACTTT.

The chain couples TRBV6-5 to TRBJ2-7; D gene unclear. Trimming cost V 4 bases and J 5 bases, with 12 bases left between them. The CDR3 runs 13 residues. In germline, CDR1 is MNHEY, CDR2 SVGAGI. This CDR3 reads CASSWPGGDEQYF. In DNA, the CDR3 is TGTGCCAGCAGTTGGCCGGGTGGAGACGAGCAGTACTTC.

This sequence joins TRBV7-2 and TRBJ2-3; D call uncertain. CDR3 size: 15 residues. V lost 5 bases to trimming and J lost 2 bases, with 14 bases between them. Germline V gene sequence: CDR1 SGHTA, CDR2 FQGNSA. The chain's CDR3 is CASSLTTLPTDTQYF. In DNA form, the CDR3 reads TGTGCCAGCAGCCTAACAACACTACCCACAGATACGCAGTATTTT. The complete variable domain, with remaining parts taken from reference TRBV7-2 and TRBJ2-3, reads GAGVSQSPSNKVTEKGKDVELRCDPISGHTALYWYRQSLGQGLEFLIYFQGNSAPDKSGLPSDRFSAERTGGSVSTLTIQRTQQEDSAVYLCASSLTTLPTDTQYFGPGTRLTVL.